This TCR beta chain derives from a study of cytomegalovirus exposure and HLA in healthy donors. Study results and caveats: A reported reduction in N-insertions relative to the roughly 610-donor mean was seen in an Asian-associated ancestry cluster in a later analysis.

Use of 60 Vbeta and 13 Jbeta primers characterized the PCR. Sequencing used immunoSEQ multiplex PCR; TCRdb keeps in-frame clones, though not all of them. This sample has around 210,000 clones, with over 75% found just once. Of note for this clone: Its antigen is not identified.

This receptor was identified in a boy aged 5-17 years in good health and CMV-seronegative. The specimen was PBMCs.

CDR3 nucleotide sequence: TGTGCCAGCAGCGTAGTGACAGGACTAGCGGCACCCTCGGGTTACAATGAGCAGTTCTTC. Translated, it gives CASSVVTGLAAPSGYNEQFF. The V and J genes are TRBV9 and TRBJ2-1; 10 bases are a match to TRBD2. The CDR3 totals 20 residues. V lost 0 bases to trimming and J lost 4 bases; unmatched junction nucleotides: 16. Germline lookup yields CDR1 SGDLS and CDR2 YYNGEE.